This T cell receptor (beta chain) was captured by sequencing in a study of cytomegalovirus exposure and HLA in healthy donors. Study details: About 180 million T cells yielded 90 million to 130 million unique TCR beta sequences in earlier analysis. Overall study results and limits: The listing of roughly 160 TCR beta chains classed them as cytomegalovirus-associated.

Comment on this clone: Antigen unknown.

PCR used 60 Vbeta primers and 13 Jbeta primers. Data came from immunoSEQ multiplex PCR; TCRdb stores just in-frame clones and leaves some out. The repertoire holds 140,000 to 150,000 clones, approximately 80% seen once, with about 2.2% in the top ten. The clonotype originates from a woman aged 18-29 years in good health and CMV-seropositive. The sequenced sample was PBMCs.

CDR3 nucleotide sequence: TGTGCCAGCAGTCTGGGGAGCACCGGGGAGCTGTTTTTT. Translating it yields CASSLGSTGELFF. The rearrangement uses TRBV25-1 and TRBJ2-2, with D perhaps TRBD2 (5 bases). V lost 5 bases to trimming and J lost 4 bases, with 8 bases between them. From germline, CDR1 is MGHDK and CDR2 SYGVNS. CDR3 length equals 13 residues.